These 28 T cell receptor beta chains were sequenced from one sample in a study of T cell responses to AZD1222 COVID-19 vaccine. Assay: immunoSEQ multiplex PCR; the TCRdb copy retains only in-frame clones and omits some. Of more than 85,000 clones detected, over 80% appear once; the ten largest clones hold approximately 7.9%. The specimen was peripheral blood, collected on day 0 of AZD1222 vaccination. These TCRs come from an adult in good health.

The chain links TRBV6-4 to TRBJ2-6; TRBD2 agrees at 14 bases. This CDR3 is built from 21 residues. The ends lost 0 bases at V and 2 bases at J; junction bases unmatched: 9. The germline V gene has CDR1 MRHNA and CDR2 SNTAGT. CDR3 sequence: CASSDSFGTSGSLAGANVLTF. The CDR3 DNA sequence: TGTGCCAGCAGTGACTCTTTTGGGACTAGCGGGAGTTTAGCTGGGGCCAACGTCCTGACTTTC.

V gene TRBV5-1 combines with J gene TRBJ1-1; TRBD1 agrees at 7 bases. This CDR3 contains 14 residues. Losses at the gene ends were 0 bases for V and 11 bases for J; bases not matched to a gene: 10. Germline CDR1 SGHRS, CDR2 YFSETQ. CDR3 sequence: CASSLGTGPTTAFF. The DNA of the CDR3 is TGCGCCAGCAGCTTGGGGACAGGCCCCACGACCGCTTTCTTT.

The chain uses TRBV7-9 and TRBJ1-4; 8 positions agree with TRBD1. Trimming took 5 bases from V and 3 from J; bases not matched to a gene: 5. The germline CDR1 and CDR2 sequences are SEHNR and FQNEAQ (reference sequence). The CDR3 loop spans 15 amino acids. CDR3: CASSPRTGSNEKLFF. The CDR3 DNA follows: TGTGCCAGCAGCCCCCGGACAGGGTCTAATGAAAAACTGTTTTTT.

V is TRBV11-2 and J is TRBJ2-7; D is unclear. Germline CDR1 and CDR2: SGHAT and FQNNGV. The CDR3 has 17 amino acids. Trimming took off 1 base at V and 6 bases at J, with 22 bases between the two ends. The CDR3 DNA is TGTGCCAGCAGCTTAGTTTATCCGGCCACCACTCCCTTCGAGCAGTACTTC. It codes for CASSLVYPATTPFEQYF.

V gene TRBV19 combines with J gene TRBJ2-2; 8 nucleotides align to TRBD1. CDR1 LNHDA and CDR2 SQIVND come from the germline V gene (reference sequence). After removal of 0 bases from V and 3 bases from J, the junction contained 6 bases not matched to a gene. This CDR3 is built from 17 residues. CDR3 sequence reads: CASSIDAQGAYTGELFF. CDR3 in DNA: TGTGCCAGTAGTATAGACGCCCAGGGGGCCTACACCGGGGAGCTGTTTTTT. Full variable domain (missing parts from reference TRBV19 and TRBJ2-2): DGGITQSPKYLFRKEGQNVTLSCEQNLNHDAMYWYRQDPGQGLRLIYYSQIVNDFQKGDIAEGYSVSREKKESFPLTVTSAQKNPTAFYLCASSIDAQGAYTGELFFGEGSRLTVL.

This clone came up once. The chain links TRBV19 to TRBJ2-1; D is undetermined. CDR1 is LNHDA and CDR2 is SQIVND in the germline V gene (reference sequence). V lost 2 bases to trimming and J lost 11 bases, with 13 bases between them. This CDR3 contains 13 residues. The CDR3 DNA follows: TGTGCCAGTAGTATAAGTAGGGAATCGAAGCAGTTCTTC. Translated: CASSISRESKQFF.

This chain links TRBV3-1 (or the pseudogene TRBV3-2) with TRBJ2-7; 7 bases are a match to TRBD2. This CDR3 has 14 amino acids. J lost 10 bases, V lost 4 bases, and 13 bases had no gene match. Per germline, CDR1 LGHDT and CDR2 YNNKEL (reference sequence). CDR3 bases: TGTGCCAGCAGCCTTATTGCGGGAGCTCCCCCCCAGTACTTC. Amino acid sequence: CASSLIAGAPPQYF.

The V and J genes are TRBV19 and TRBJ1-2; no firm D call. The CDR3 totals 12 residues. With 7 bases removed from V and 6 bases from J, the gap between germline ends came to 12 bases. The V gene's germline CDR1 is LNHDA and CDR2 SQIVND (reference sequence). CDR3 amino acids: CASNDRRDGYTF. For the CDR3, the DNA is TGTGCCAGTAATGATCGGAGGGATGGCTACACCTTC.

This clone has only a few counts. The rearrangement uses TRBV4-2 and TRBJ2-1; 8 nucleotides line up with TRBD1. V trimming: 5 bases; J trimming: 2 bases; junction bases outside the gene matches: 8. In germline, CDR1 is LGHNA, CDR2 YNFKEQ. The CDR3 is 16 residues long. The CDR3 DNA is TGTGCCAGCAGCATAGGGACAGGTCAACCCTACAATGAGCAGTTCTTC. Its translation is CASSIGTGQPYNEQFF.

The chain recombines TRBV5-1 with TRBJ2-5; tentative D call: TRBD1 (5 bases). This CDR3 region has 15 residues. Germline V lookup: CDR1 SGHRS, CDR2 YFSETQ. V dropped 0 bases and J dropped 1 base, with 10 bases sitting between them. CDR3 coding DNA: TGCGCCAGCAGCTTGGATCCAGGGCCCCAAGAGACCCAGTACTTC. Translated: CASSLDPGPQETQYF.

This chain uses TRBV9 with TRBJ1-4, with no clear D. Trimming took off 1 base at V and 0 bases at J, with 22 bases between the two ends. CDR1 and CDR2 from the germline V gene are SGDLS and YYNGEE. The CDR3 loop spans 20 amino acids. DNA of the CDR3: TGTGCCAGCAGCGTACGCCCTAGAGGTTACCCTTTTGCAACTAATGAAAAACTGTTTTTT. Protein product: CASSVRPRGYPFATNEKLFF.

This clone was picked up one time. The gene calls are TRBV13 and TRBJ2-1; D might be TRBD2 (6 bases). V lost 1 base and J lost 0, with 10 bases in between. Germline CDR1 and CDR2: PRHDT and FYEKMQ (reference sequence). The CDR3 length is 16 residues. The CDR3 nucleotides are TGTGCCAGCAGCTTAGTGGACGGGGGCTCCTACAATGAGCAGTTCTTC. Translating gives CASSLVDGGSYNEQFF.

The CDR3 sequence: CASSIEGGTSYGYTF. In DNA, the CDR3 is TGTGCCAGTAGTATAGAAGGGGGAACATCATATGGCTACACCTTC. The genes are TRBV19 and TRBJ1-2; a possible D gene is TRBD1 (6 bases). CDR1 is LNHDA, CDR2 SQIVND, per germline (reference sequence). Trimming stripped 0 bases from V and 5 bases from J, with 13 bases between. The CDR3 is 15 residues long.

The rearrangement links TRBV24-1 to TRBJ1-2, with 7 nucleotides matching TRBD1. Trimming took 0 bases from V and 8 from J; bases not matched to a gene: 23. The length of the CDR3 is 20 residues. Germline V lookup: CDR1 KGHDR, CDR2 SFDVKD. CDR3 bases: TGTGCCACCAGTGATTTGCAATGTTGGGGGACAGACCTACCGACTATAGGCTACACCTTC. This codes for CATSDLQCWGTDLPTIGYTF.

V usage is TRBV30 and J usage is TRBJ1-6; possibly TRBD1 for D (6 bases). Germline V gene data show CDR1 as GTSNPN and CDR2 as SVGIG (reference sequence). There are 14 residues in the CDR3. Trimming removed 4 bases from V and 7 bases from J, with 14 bases in between. This CDR3 is CAWTGGGTNSPLHF. For the CDR3, the DNA is TGTGCCTGGACGGGTGGAGGGACAAATTCACCCCTCCACTTT.

The chain uses TRBV3-1 (or the pseudogene TRBV3-2) and TRBJ2-3; 12 bases align to TRBD2. The germline V gene encodes CDR1 LGHDT and CDR2 YNNKEL (reference sequence). This CDR3 is 18 amino acids long. V gave up 2 bases and J gave up 2 bases; unmatched junction bases: 8. As DNA, the CDR3 is TGTGCCAGCAGCCAACCCTCGACTAGCGGGGGTAACACAGATACGCAGTATTTT. Protein: CASSQPSTSGGNTDTQYF.

J is TRBJ1-5 and V is TRBV18; D not certain. Trimming took 3 bases from V and 4 from J, leaving 13 bases between them. This CDR3 comprises 15 residues. CDR1 is KGHSH, CDR2 LQKENI, per germline. The CDR3 is CASSPGKGENQPQHF. The CDR3 nucleotides are TGTGCCAGCTCACCCGGGAAGGGCGAAAATCAGCCCCAGCATTTT.

This rearrangement joins TRBV6-2 or TRBV6-3 to TRBJ2-7; 10 nucleotides agree with TRBD2. The germline V gene encodes CDR1 MNHEY and CDR2 SVGEGT. The CDR3 consists of 15 residues. Germline trimming cut 0 bases from V and 6 bases from J; bases unmatched to any gene: 5. CDR3 sequence (DNA): TGTGCCAGCAGTTACTCGCCTAGCGGGAGTACCGAGCAGTACTTC. Encoded protein: CASSYSPSGSTEQYF.

The CDR3 sequence is CASSPTDTQYF. CDR3 bases: TGTGCCAGCAGCCCCACAGATACGCAGTATTTT. V and J are TRBV7-9 and TRBJ2-3; D not resolved. The germline V and J ends were trimmed by 5 bases and 2 bases, with 2 bases remaining between them. CDR3 size: 11 residues. Germline V lookup: CDR1 SEHNR, CDR2 FQNEAQ (reference sequence).

This chain joins TRBV7-8 and TRBJ1-1; no clear D gene. Germline CDR1 and CDR2: SGHVS and FQNEAQ. V lost 5 bases and J 2 bases, leaving 15 bases between the germline ends. The CDR3 is 15 residues long. CDR3: CASSPWEVRNTEAFF. CDR3 DNA sequence: TGTGCCAGCAGCCCATGGGAGGTACGAAACACTGAAGCTTTCTTT.

Written as DNA, the CDR3 is TGTGCCAGCAGCCCTCAGGTCACAGATACGCAGTATTTT. This sequence encodes CASSPQVTDTQYF. The V gene is TRBV7-9, the J gene TRBJ2-3; D is unresolved. CDR3 size: 13 residues. Germline CDR1 SEHNR, CDR2 FQNEAQ (reference sequence). Trimming took 5 bases from V and 2 from J, leaving 8 bases between them.

The rearrangement joins TRBV7-6 to TRBJ2-7; D is perhaps TRBD2 (5 bases). Germline V gives CDR1 SGHVS, CDR2 FNYEAQ. The length of the CDR3 is 17 residues. The V and J ends lost 3 bases and 0 bases respectively, with 18 bases between them. CDR3 amino acids: CASSLDIRTGSSYEQYF. CDR3 bases: TGTGCCAGCAGCTTGGATATCAGGACGGGGAGCTCCTACGAGCAGTACTTC.

The sample holds one count of this clone. This chain links TRBV19 with TRBJ2-7, with D unresolved. This CDR3 is 14 amino acids long. With 5 bases removed from V and 7 bases from J, the gap between germline ends came to 18 bases. Looked up from germline, CDR1 is LNHDA and CDR2 is SQIVND (reference sequence). In DNA, the CDR3 is TGTGCCAGTAGTCCCCCGATCCCATCGGGTGAGCAGTACTTC. It encodes CASSPPIPSGEQYF. The full variable domain, its missing parts supplied by reference TRBV19 and TRBJ2-7, is DGGITQSPKYLFRKEGQNVTLSCEQNLNHDAMYWYRQDPGQGLRLIYYSQIVNDFQKGDIAEGYSVSREKKESFPLTVTSAQKNPTAFYLCASSPPIPSGEQYFGPGTRLTVT.

In this sample, this clone turned up a few times. The gene calls are TRBV6-2 or TRBV6-3 and TRBJ1-2; 7 bases line up with TRBD1. The CDR3 length is 13 residues. Germline V gene lookup returns CDR1 MNHEY and CDR2 SVGEGT. V shed 5 bases, J shed 3 bases, and the junction held 3 bases outside the gene matches. The CDR3 DNA follows: TGTGCCAGCAGTCTCGGACAGGACTATGGCTACACCTTC. Translating it yields CASSLGQDYGYTF.

This chain uses TRBV5-1 with TRBJ1-2, with TRBD1 matching 7 bases. The CDR3 consists of 16 residues. V was clipped by 4 bases and J by 2 bases; unmatched bases: 11. In germline, CDR1 is SGHRS, CDR2 YFSETQ. CDR3 in amino acids: CASSLTTGAINYGYTF. The DNA of the CDR3 is TGCGCCAGCAGCCTTACCACAGGGGCAATAAACTATGGCTACACCTTC.

The chain is built from TRBV7-6 and TRBJ2-1, with TRBD2 matching over 9 bases. CDR3 length: 17 residues. CDR1 SGHVS and CDR2 FNYEAQ come from the germline V gene. V was pared by 4 bases and J by 7 bases, with 14 bases of the junction left unmatched. CDR3 in DNA: TGTGCCAGCAGCTCCGGGGAGGCGGGAGGGAATTTTAATGAGCAGTTCTTC. Amino acid sequence: CASSSGEAGGNFNEQFF.

The CDR3 protein is CASSYNNRDTGELFF. The CDR3 DNA follows: TGTGCCAGCAGCTACAATAACCGGGACACCGGGGAGCTGTTTTTT. The gene calls are TRBV3-1 (or the pseudogene TRBV3-2) and TRBJ2-2; D remains unclear. The V gene's germline CDR1 is LGHDT and CDR2 YNNKEL (reference sequence). Trimming left V 5 bases short and J 3 bases short, with 13 bases between. This CDR3 region has 15 residues.

V is TRBV9 and J is TRBJ1-2, with a tentative D call TRBD1 (5 bases). Trimming cost V 0 bases and J 0 bases, with 12 bases left between them. Germline V gene data show CDR1 as SGDLS and CDR2 as YYNGEE. The CDR3 totals 16 residues. CDR3 sequence reads: CASSVDTGPANYGYTF. The CDR3 nucleotides read TGTGCCAGCAGCGTAGATACGGGGCCAGCTAACTATGGCTACACCTTC. The full variable domain, rest sourced from reference TRBV9 and TRBJ1-2, is DSGVTQTPKHLITATGQRVTLRCSPRSGDLSVYWYQQSLDQGLQFLIQYYNGEERAKGNILERFSAQQFPDLHSELNLSSLELGDSALYFCASSVDTGPANYGYTFGSGTRLTVV.